A single sample is the source of the 9 T cell receptor beta chains below, sequenced in a study of long-term antiretroviral therapy in people with HIV. At survey level, the immunoSEQ assay was run in its v3.0 version. The data were produced by immunoSEQ multiplex PCR, yet TCRdb's version contains in-frame clones alone and is incomplete. The sample lists roughly 28,000 clones, roughly 92% occurring once. Here the sequenced sample was unsorted PBMCs, taken 6.2 years after starting antiretroviral therapy. The receptor source for this set is a man in his forties with HIV.

The chain combines TRBV7-2 with TRBJ2-5, with a weak D call TRBD2 (5 bases). The CDR3 covers 16 residues. V was clipped by 1 base and J by 1 base, with 13 bases between them. Germline lookup yields CDR1 SGHTA and CDR2 FQGNSA. CDR3 DNA sequence: TGTGCCAGCAGCTTAGTGAACAGACTACCCCAAGAGACCCAGTACTTC. Its protein product is CASSLVNRLPQETQYF.

The rearrangement links TRBV10-1 to TRBJ2-5; 8 bases align to TRBD2. CDR3 size: 14 residues. The germline V gene encodes CDR1 WNHNN and CDR2 SYGVQD (reference sequence). With 5 bases clipped from V and 4 bases from J, the junction kept 6 bases outside the gene matches. Here the CDR3 reads CASSTGGQRETQYF. CDR3 in DNA: TGCGCCAGCAGTACGGGGGGGCAGCGAGAGACCCAGTACTTC.

A single count supports this clone. The gene calls are TRBV2 and TRBJ2-2; tentatively, D is TRBD1 (6 bases). The germline V gene has CDR1 SNHLY and CDR2 FYNNEI. CDR3 length: 14 residues. Trimming left V 5 bases short and J 2 bases short, with 9 bases between. In DNA form, the CDR3 reads TGTGCCAGCAGTTTGGACAGCAACACCGGGGAGCTGTTTTTT. Amino acid sequence: CASSLDSNTGELFF.

This clone came up once. This chain connects TRBV20-1 to TRBJ1-1; no reliable D call. The germline V and J ends were trimmed by 2 bases and 3 bases, with 1 base remaining between them. The CDR3 extends over 10 amino acids. From germline, CDR1 is DFQATT and CDR2 SNEGSKA (reference sequence). In nucleotides, the CDR3 is TGCAGTGCTAGACACACTGAAGCTTTCTTT. Translation gives CSARHTEAFF.

The rearrangement uses TRBV28 and TRBJ1-4; D possibly corresponds to TRBD1 (6 bases). In germline, CDR1 is MDHEN, CDR2 SYDVKM. V was shortened by 3 bases and J by 10 bases, with 18 bases between the two germline ends. The CDR3 covers 15 residues. The CDR3, as DNA: TGTGCCAGCAGTTTCTCCAGGGGTCGGGAGGTAAAACTGTTTTTT. This encodes CASSFSRGREVKLFF.

V gene TRBV7-3 combines with J gene TRBJ2-2; no clear D gene. The ends were cut back, 5 bases at V and 5 bases at J, with 9 bases in the middle. The CDR3 has 13 amino acids. CDR1 is SGHTA, CDR2 FQGTGA, per germline. In DNA form, the CDR3 reads TGTGCCAGCAGCACCGTCAGTACCGGGGAGCTGTTTTTT. Its translation is CASSTVSTGELFF.

The sample holds one count of this clone. This chain links TRBV2 with TRBJ2-1; 11 bases agree with TRBD1. Germline assignment: CDR1 SNHLY and CDR2 FYNNEI. V was pared by 4 bases and J by 7 bases, with 9 bases of the junction left unmatched. The CDR3 is 16 amino acids. The CDR3 nucleotides are TGTGCCAGCAGTGCCCTAGGACAGGGGGCATCGAATGAGCAGTTCTTC. Protein product: CASSALGQGASNEQFF. Filled out from reference TRBV2 and TRBJ2-1, the complete variable domain reads EPEVTQTPSHQVTQMGQEVILRCVPISNHLYFYWYRQILGQKVEFLVSFYNNEISEKSEIFDDQFSVERPDGSNFTLKIRSTKLEDSAMYFCASSALGQGASNEQFFGPGTRLTVL.

The chain employs TRBV30 and TRBJ2-5; 10 bases match TRBD1. The CDR3 is 14 residues long. The J segment lost 4 bases and the V segment lost 5 bases, leaving 7 bases of the junction unmatched. Germline CDR1 is GTSNPN and CDR2 is SVGIG (reference sequence). CDR3 sequence reads: CAWDRGLVGETQYF. As DNA, the CDR3 is TGTGCCTGGGACAGGGGGCTAGTCGGAGAGACCCAGTACTTC.

The gene calls are TRBV29-1 and TRBJ1-4; D remains ambiguous. CDR3 length equals 11 residues. The V gene's germline CDR1 is SQVTM and CDR2 ANQGSEA. V lost 7 bases to trimming and J lost 3 bases, with 6 bases between them. The CDR3 nucleotides read TGCAGCGCCTTGTCTAATGAAAAACTGTTTTTT. Its protein product is CSALSNEKLFF.